This entry lists 16 T cell receptor beta chains sequenced from one sample in a study of shared clonotypes between healthy human individuals. Method: immunoSEQ multiplex PCR; TCRdb's copy keeps in-frame clones and lacks some. The repertoire includes under 750,000 clones, roughly 72% of them detected once, and 1.8% sits in the top ten. Source material: memory CD4+ T cells sorted from blood. Noted subset: CD45RA-negative fraction. These TCRs come from a woman under 40 in good health.

This clone was picked up one time. A much larger clone sits a single nucleotide away, making a read error possible. In the same sample, other DNA sequences code for this CDR3. The rearrangement links TRBV7-7 to TRBJ2-5, with no clear D. Germline V gene lookup returns CDR1 SSHAT and CDR2 FNYEAQ (reference sequence). This CDR3 contains 11 residues. Trimming pared 4 bases from V and 4 bases from J, leaving 4 bases between. The CDR3 spells CASSSGETQYF. CDR3 DNA sequence: TGTGCCAGCAGCTCCGGAGAGACCCAGTACTTC. Variable domain in full (rest from reference TRBV7-7 and TRBJ2-5): GAGVSQSPRYKVTKRGQDVTLRCDPISSHATLYWYQQALGQGPEFLTYFNYEAQPDKSGLPSDRFSAERPEGSISTLTIQRTEQRDSAMYRCASSSGETQYFGPGTRLLVL.

The chain couples TRBV7-2 to TRBJ2-1; 9 nucleotides match TRBD2. The germline V gene has CDR1 SGHTA and CDR2 FQGNSA. The CDR3 has 12 residues. Trimming removed 7 bases from V and 7 bases from J; junction bases left unmatched: 2. CDR3 sequence (DNA): TGTGCCAGCAAAACTAGCGGGAATGAGCAGTTCTTC. Its protein is CASKTSGNEQFF. Full variable domain (missing parts from reference TRBV7-2 and TRBJ2-1): GAGVSQSPSNKVTEKGKDVELRCDPISGHTALYWYRQSLGQGLEFLIYFQGNSAPDKSGLPSDRFSAERTGGSVSTLTIQRTQQEDSAVYLCASKTSGNEQFFGPGTRLTVL.

The chain carries TRBV5-8 and TRBJ1-1; D perhaps matches TRBD1 (6 bases). The germline V and J ends were trimmed by 2 bases and 2 bases, with 13 bases remaining between them. Looked up from germline, CDR1 is SGHTS and CDR2 is YDEGEE. This CDR3 spans 15 amino acids. This CDR3 reads CASSFRQAGNTEAFF. The CDR3 region has the DNA TGTGCCAGCAGCTTCCGACAGGCCGGCAACACTGAAGCTTTCTTT.

On this clone itself: This sample also contains other DNA sequences that code for the same CDR3. V gene TRBV5-1 combines with J gene TRBJ2-3; 11 bases match TRBD2. With V trimmed by 0 bases and J by 0 bases, 0 bases remained unmatched. CDR3 size: 16 residues. Germline V CDR1 and CDR2: SGHRS, YFSETQ. The CDR3 coding sequence is TGCGCCAGCAGCTTGGGGACTAGCGGGAGCACAGATACGCAGTATTTT. Amino acids: CASSLGTSGSTDTQYF. Full variable domain (outside the CDR3, taken from reference TRBV5-1 and TRBJ2-3): KAGVTQTPRYLIKTRGQQVTLSCSPISGHRSVSWYQQTPGQGLQFLFEYFSETQRNKGNFPGRFSGRQFSNSRSEMNVSTLELGDSALYLCASSLGTSGSTDTQYFGPGTRLTVL.

In DNA form, the CDR3 reads TGTGCCAGCAGTCGGACAGCATTGGGGGAAAAACTGTTTTTT. Translating it yields CASSRTALGEKLFF. The J gene is TRBJ1-4, the V gene TRBV28, with D possibly being TRBD1 (6 bases). V was clipped by 5 bases and J by 8 bases, with 15 bases between them. Germline CDR1 is MDHEN and CDR2 is SYDVKM. This CDR3 spans 14 amino acids.

On this clone itself: This sample also contains other DNA sequences that code for the same CDR3. The chain employs TRBV5-1 and TRBJ2-1, with D uncertain. Trimming pared 0 bases from V and 1 base from J, leaving 5 bases between. This CDR3 is 14 amino acids long. Looked up from germline, CDR1 is SGHRS and CDR2 is YFSETQ. This chain's CDR3 is CASSLGGSYNEQFF. CDR3 nucleotides: TGCGCCAGCAGCTTGGGCGGATCCTACAATGAGCAGTTCTTC. The full variable domain, with the rest looked up from reference TRBV5-1 and TRBJ2-1, is KAGVTQTPRYLIKTRGQQVTLSCSPISGHRSVSWYQQTPGQGLQFLFEYFSETQRNKGNFPGRFSGRQFSNSRSEMNVSTLELGDSALYLCASSLGGSYNEQFFGPGTRLTVL.

The chain couples TRBV11-2 to TRBJ2-2, with TRBD2 matching over 7 bases. Germline V gene lookup returns CDR1 SGHAT and CDR2 FQNNGV. The CDR3 contains 16 residues. The trim removed 3 bases at V and 1 base at J, leaving 5 bases unmatched. This CDR3 reads CASSFRSSGNTGELFF. As DNA, the CDR3 is TGTGCCAGCAGCTTTCGGTCTAGCGGGAACACCGGGGAGCTGTTTTTT. Variable domain in full (rest from reference TRBV11-2 and TRBJ2-2): EAGVAQSPRYKIIEKRQSVAFWCNPISGHATLYWYQQILGQGPKLLIQFQNNGVVDDSQLPKDRFSAERLKGVDSTLKIQPAKLEDSAVYLCASSFRSSGNTGELFFGEGSRLTVL.

This clone turned up a few times. The chain is built from TRBV4-1 and TRBJ1-3, with unresolved D. CDR3 length: 17 amino acids. Trimming cost V 2 bases and J 3 bases, with 17 bases left between them. Germline CDR1 is MGHRA and CDR2 is YSYEKL. This chain's CDR3 is CASSQKATGSVGNTIYF. The CDR3, as DNA: TGCGCCAGCAGCCAAAAAGCGACGGGGTCGGTTGGAAACACCATATATTTT.

The chain recombines TRBV28 with TRBJ1-5, with D tentatively TRBD1 (6 bases). The CDR3 runs to 14 residues. Per the germline V gene, CDR1 is MDHEN and CDR2 is SYDVKM. The V and J ends lost 2 bases and 5 bases respectively, with 10 bases between them. The CDR3: CASSLGTNHQPQHF. CDR3 in DNA: TGTGCCAGCAGTTTAGGGACAAACCATCAGCCCCAGCATTTT. Supplemented by reference TRBV28 and TRBJ1-5, the full variable domain reads DVKVTQSSRYLVKRTGEKVFLECVQDMDHENMFWYRQDPGLGLRLIYFSYDVKMKEKGDIPEGYSVSREKKERFSLILESASTNQTSMYLCASSLGTNHQPQHFGDGTRLSIL.

The chain carries TRBV5-1 and TRBJ1-1; TRBD1 aligns across 7 bases. The germline CDR1 and CDR2 sequences are SGHRS and YFSETQ. This CDR3 has 14 residues. J was trimmed by 8 bases and V by 4 bases; bases with no gene match: 11. The CDR3 sequence is CASSERDRKPEAFF. DNA for the CDR3: TGCGCCAGCAGCGAAAGGGACAGAAAACCCGAAGCTTTCTTT. The variable domain in full, completed from reference TRBV5-1 and TRBJ1-1, reads KAGVTQTPRYLIKTRGQQVTLSCSPISGHRSVSWYQQTPGQGLQFLFEYFSETQRNKGNFPGRFSGRQFSNSRSEMNVSTLELGDSALYLCASSERDRKPEAFFGQGTRLTVV.

The chain employs TRBV5-1 and TRBJ2-5, with 12 bases aligning to TRBD2. The CDR3 spans 19 residues. CDR1 and CDR2 (germline): SGHRS, YFSETQ. Losses at the gene ends were 6 bases for V and 1 base for J; bases not matched to a gene: 16. The DNA of the CDR3 is TGCGCCAGCAACGATGGGGGTCTAGCGGGAGGGAGGGTCCAAGAGACCCAGTACTTC. Its protein is CASNDGGLAGGRVQETQYF.

About this clone itself: Germline and junction disagree at one end, which may indicate a read error. The same CDR3 also results from other DNA sequences found in this sample. J is TRBJ2-7 and V is TRBV9; 11 nucleotides match TRBD2. Germline values: CDR1 SGDLS, CDR2 YYNGEE. The CDR3 has 15 amino acids. The CDR3 nucleotides are TGCGCCAGCAGCGCCTCCGGGACTAGCGGCCACGAGCAGTACTTC. Protein: CASSASGTSGHEQYF.

The V and J genes are TRBV7-8 and TRBJ2-1; D not certain. There are 13 residues in the CDR3. V shed 4 bases and J shed 6 bases, with 10 bases lying between them. CDR1 is SGHVS and CDR2 is FQNEAQ in the germline V gene. For the CDR3, the DNA is TGTGCCAGCAGCTACGACCCTTTCAATGAGCAGTTCTTC. Protein: CASSYDPFNEQFF.

This CDR3 reads CASSERGLETEAFF. The DNA for the CDR3 is TGTGCCAGCAGTGAGAGGGGTTTGGAAACTGAAGCTTTCTTT. The chain joins TRBV2 to TRBJ1-1; the D gene is possibly TRBD1 (5 bases). The CDR3 is 14 residues long. Germline V gene sequence: CDR1 SNHLY, CDR2 FYNNEI. V was cut by 3 bases and J by 5 bases, with 13 bases left in between.

A few counts support this clone. The rearrangement joins TRBV5-3 to TRBJ1-1; D unclear. Being an ORF, TRBV5-3 has a function that is uncertain. The CDR3 contains 19 residues. Trimming removed 0 bases from V and 4 bases from J, with 25 bases in between. The CDR3 reads CARSLAGQDQKDPPTEAFF. CDR3 sequence (DNA): TGTGCCAGAAGCTTGGCCGGGCAGGACCAAAAGGACCCCCCCACTGAAGCTTTCTTT.

The rearrangement joins TRBV27 to TRBJ1-2; D is unclear. Germline V gene sequence: CDR1 MNHEY, CDR2 SMNVEV (reference sequence). CDR3 length: 13 residues. Trimming stripped 0 bases from V and 10 bases from J, with 12 bases between. CDR3 sequence (DNA): TGTGCCAGCAGTTTATCCTTCCTTGGTCTCTACACCTTC. Its protein product is CASSLSFLGLYTF.